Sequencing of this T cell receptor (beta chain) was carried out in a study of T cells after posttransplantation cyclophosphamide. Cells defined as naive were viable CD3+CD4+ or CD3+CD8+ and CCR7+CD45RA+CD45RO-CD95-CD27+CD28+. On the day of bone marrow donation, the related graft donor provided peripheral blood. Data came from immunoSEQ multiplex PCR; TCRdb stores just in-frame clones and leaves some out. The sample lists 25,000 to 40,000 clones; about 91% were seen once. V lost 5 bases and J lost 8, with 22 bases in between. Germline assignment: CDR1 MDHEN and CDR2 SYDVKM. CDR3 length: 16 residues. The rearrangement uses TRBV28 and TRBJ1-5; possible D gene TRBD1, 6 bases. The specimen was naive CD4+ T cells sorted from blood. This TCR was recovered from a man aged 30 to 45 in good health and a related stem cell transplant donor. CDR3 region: CASSPWGGQGREPQHF. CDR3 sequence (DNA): TGTGCCAGCAGTCCCTGGGGGGGGCAGGGAAGAGAGCCCCAGCATTTT.